Described below is a single T cell receptor (beta chain) sequence and its context. TCRdb fed the 5' RACE reads into MiXCR, producing one record per CDR3 protein. This table holds 450,000 to 550,000 distinct CDR3 sequences, less than 25% found once. V shed 6 bases and J shed 9 bases, with 18 bases lying between them. The CDR3 runs to 14 residues. Germline CDR1 is DFQATT and CDR2 is SNEGSKA (reference sequence). This record comes from a study of T cells after yellow fever vaccination. The chain has TRBV20-1 and TRBJ1-6, with a tentative D call TRBD1 (5 bases). The specimen was PBMCs, collected 20 to 25 days after the first yellow fever vaccination. The receptor was isolated from a man between 18 and 35 years old who received the YFV17D yellow fever vaccine. The CDR3 DNA reads as TGCAGTGCCAGCCATCAGGGTAGTCTTTCACCCCTCCACTTT. Amino acid sequence: CSASHQGSLSPLHF.